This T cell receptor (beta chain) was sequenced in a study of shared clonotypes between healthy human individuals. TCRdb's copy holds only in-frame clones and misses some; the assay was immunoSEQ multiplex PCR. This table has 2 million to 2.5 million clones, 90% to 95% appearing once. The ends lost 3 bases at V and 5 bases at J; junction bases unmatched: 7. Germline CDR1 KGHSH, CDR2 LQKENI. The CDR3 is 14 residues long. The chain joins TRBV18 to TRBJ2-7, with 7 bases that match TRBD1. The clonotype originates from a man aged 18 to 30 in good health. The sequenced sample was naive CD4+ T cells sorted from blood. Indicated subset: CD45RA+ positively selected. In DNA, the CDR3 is TGTGCCAGCTCACCTTCCACAGGGGTCAACGAGCAGTACTTC. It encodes CASSPSTGVNEQYF.